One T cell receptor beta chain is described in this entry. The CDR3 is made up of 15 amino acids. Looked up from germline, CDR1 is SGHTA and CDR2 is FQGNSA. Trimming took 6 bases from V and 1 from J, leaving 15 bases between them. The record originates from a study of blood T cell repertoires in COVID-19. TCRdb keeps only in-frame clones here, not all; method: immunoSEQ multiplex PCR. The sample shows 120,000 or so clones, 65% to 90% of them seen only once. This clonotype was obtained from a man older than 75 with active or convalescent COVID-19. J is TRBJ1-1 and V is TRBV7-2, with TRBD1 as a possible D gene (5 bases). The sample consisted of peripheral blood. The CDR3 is CASRPLQASNTEAFF. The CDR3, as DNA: TGTGCCAGCAGGCCCCTACAGGCTTCGAACACTGAAGCTTTCTTT.